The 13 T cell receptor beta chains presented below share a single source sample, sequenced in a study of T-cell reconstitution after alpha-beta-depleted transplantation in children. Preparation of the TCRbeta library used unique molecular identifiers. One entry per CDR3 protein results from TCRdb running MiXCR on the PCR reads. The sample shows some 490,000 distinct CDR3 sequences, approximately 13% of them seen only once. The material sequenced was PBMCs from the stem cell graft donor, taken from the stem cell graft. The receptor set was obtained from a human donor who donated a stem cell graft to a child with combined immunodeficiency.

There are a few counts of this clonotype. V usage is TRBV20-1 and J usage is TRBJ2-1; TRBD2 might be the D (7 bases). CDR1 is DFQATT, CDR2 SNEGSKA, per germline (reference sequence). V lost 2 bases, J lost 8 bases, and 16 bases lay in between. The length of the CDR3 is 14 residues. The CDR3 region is CSARLPWGGDEQFF. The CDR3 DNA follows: TGCAGTGCTAGACTGCCTTGGGGGGGCGATGAGCAGTTCTTC.

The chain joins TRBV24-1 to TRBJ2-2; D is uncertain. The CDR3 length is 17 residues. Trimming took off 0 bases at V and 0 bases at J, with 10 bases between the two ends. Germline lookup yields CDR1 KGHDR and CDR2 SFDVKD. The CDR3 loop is CATSDLHWGPNTGELFF. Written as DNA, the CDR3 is TGTGCCACCAGTGATTTGCACTGGGGTCCGAACACCGGGGAGCTGTTTTTT.

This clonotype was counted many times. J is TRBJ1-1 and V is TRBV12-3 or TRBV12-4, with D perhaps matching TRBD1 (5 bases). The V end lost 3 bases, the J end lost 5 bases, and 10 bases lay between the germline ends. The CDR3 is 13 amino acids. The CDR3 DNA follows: TGTGCCAGCAGTTTTGGTGGGGGAACTGAAGCTTTCTTT. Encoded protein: CASSFGGGTEAFF.

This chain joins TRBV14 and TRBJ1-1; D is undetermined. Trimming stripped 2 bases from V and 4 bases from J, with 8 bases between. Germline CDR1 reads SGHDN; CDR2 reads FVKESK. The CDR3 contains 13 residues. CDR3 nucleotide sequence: TGTGCCAGCAGCCAAACCTCGGGCACTGAAGCTTTCTTT. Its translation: CASSQTSGTEAFF.

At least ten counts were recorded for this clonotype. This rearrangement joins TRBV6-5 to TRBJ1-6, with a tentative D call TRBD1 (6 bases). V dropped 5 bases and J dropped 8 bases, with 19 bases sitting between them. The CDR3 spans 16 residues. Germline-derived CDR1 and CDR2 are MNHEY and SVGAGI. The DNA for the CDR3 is TGTGCCAGCAGTACTGACAGGAACCTATGGGATTCACCCCTCCACTTT. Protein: CASSTDRNLWDSPLHF.

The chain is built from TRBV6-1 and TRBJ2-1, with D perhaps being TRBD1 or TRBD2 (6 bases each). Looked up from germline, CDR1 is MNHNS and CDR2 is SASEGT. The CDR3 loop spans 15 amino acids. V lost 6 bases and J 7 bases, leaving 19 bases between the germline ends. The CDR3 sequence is CASSPRGLVGNEQFF. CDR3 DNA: TGTGCCAGCAGCCCCCGGGGGCTAGTCGGTAATGAGCAGTTCTTC.

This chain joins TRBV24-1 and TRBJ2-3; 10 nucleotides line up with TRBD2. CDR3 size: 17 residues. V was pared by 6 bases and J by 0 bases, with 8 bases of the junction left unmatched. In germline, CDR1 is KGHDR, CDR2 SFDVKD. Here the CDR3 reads CATSSPGLASSTDTQYF. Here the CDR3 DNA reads TGTGCCACCAGTTCACCGGGACTAGCGTCTAGCACAGATACGCAGTATTTT.

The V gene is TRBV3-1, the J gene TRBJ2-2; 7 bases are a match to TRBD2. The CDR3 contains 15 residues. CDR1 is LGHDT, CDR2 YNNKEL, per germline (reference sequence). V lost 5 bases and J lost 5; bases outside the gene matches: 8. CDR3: CASSSGLDITGELFF. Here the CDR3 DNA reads TGTGCCAGCAGCTCTGGACTAGATATTACCGGGGAGCTGTTTTTT.

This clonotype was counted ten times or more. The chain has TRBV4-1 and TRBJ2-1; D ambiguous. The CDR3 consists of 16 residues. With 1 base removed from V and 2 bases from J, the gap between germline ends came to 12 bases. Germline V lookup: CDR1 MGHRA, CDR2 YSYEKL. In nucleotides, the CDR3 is TGCGCCAGCAGCCAAGTAGACCTGATTGCCTACAATGAGCAGTTCTTC. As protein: CASSQVDLIAYNEQFF.

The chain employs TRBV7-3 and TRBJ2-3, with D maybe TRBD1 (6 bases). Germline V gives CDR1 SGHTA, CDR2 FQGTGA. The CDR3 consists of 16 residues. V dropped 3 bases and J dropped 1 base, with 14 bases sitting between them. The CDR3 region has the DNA TGTGCCAGCAGCTTTGAGACAGGCCTCGGCACAGATACGCAGTATTTT. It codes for CASSFETGLGTDTQYF.

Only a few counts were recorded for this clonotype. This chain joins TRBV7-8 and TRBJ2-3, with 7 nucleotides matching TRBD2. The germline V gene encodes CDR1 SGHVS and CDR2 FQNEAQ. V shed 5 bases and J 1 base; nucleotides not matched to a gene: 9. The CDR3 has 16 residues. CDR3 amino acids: CASSPTSPQRTDTQYF. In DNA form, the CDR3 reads TGTGCCAGCAGCCCGACTAGCCCTCAACGCACAGATACGCAGTATTTT.

The CDR3 sequence: CASSPLGGMDTQYF. The CDR3 nucleotides read TGTGCCAGCAGCCCTCTTGGGGGGATGGATACGCAGTATTTT. V gene TRBV7-3 combines with J gene TRBJ2-3, with a possible D match to TRBD2 (6 bases). V shed 5 bases and J shed 6 bases, with 15 bases lying between them. Germline V gene data show CDR1 as SGHTA and CDR2 as FQGTGA. CDR3 length: 14 amino acids.

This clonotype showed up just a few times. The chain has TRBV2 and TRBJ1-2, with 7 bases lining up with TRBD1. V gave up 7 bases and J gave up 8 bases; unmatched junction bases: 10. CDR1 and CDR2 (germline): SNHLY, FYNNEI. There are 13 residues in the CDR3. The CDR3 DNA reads TGTGCCAGCACTGAGCAGGGGGTCCGAGGCTACACCTTC. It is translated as CASTEQGVRGYTF.